This T cell receptor beta chain was sequenced for a study of blood T cell repertoires in COVID-19. The table lists this clone with a few counts. Trimming removed 2 bases from V and 7 bases from J, with 23 bases in between. CDR1 and CDR2 (germline): SGHTA, FQGTGA. The CDR3 length is 17 residues. Here immunoSEQ multiplex PCR was the method, and the copy in TCRdb shows in-frame clones only, minus some. The data hold 50,000 to 75,000 clones, with 70% to 80% observed a single time. The sequence was collected from a man in his 60s with acute or convalescent COVID-19. The rearrangement uses TRBV7-3 and TRBJ1-1; tentatively, D is TRBD1 (5 bases). Sequencing input: peripheral blood. Written as DNA, the CDR3 is TGTGCCAGCAGCTTAGGCCCCCCGACAGCTGGTTCCCTTGAAGCTTTCTTT. Protein sequence: CASSLGPPTAGSLEAFF. Together with reference TRBV7-3 and TRBJ1-1, the CDR3 gives the full variable domain: GAGVSQTPSNKVTEKGKYVELRCDPISGHTALYWYRQSLGQGPEFLIYFQGTGAADDSGLPNDRFFAVRPEGSVSTLKIQRTERGDSAVYLCASSLGPPTAGSLEAFFGQGTRLTVV.